This entry lists 16 T cell receptor beta chains sequenced from one sample in a study of blood T cell repertoires in COVID-19. Using immunoSEQ multiplex PCR, the repertoire was profiled, and TCRdb retains in-frame clones only, with some absent. The sample contains tens of thousands of clones, approximately 83% of which appear only once. The sequenced material came from peripheral blood. These receptor sequences come from a human donor in a cohort sampled during active COVID-19.

The chain is built from TRBV19 and TRBJ2-7; 9 nucleotides align to TRBD2. From germline, CDR1 is LNHDA and CDR2 SQIVND (reference sequence). This CDR3 comprises 14 residues. Trimming removed 7 bases from V and 3 bases from J; junction bases left unmatched: 7. The CDR3 loop reads CASNLGLAHYEQYF. The DNA of the CDR3 is TGTGCCAGTAACCTCGGACTAGCGCACTACGAGCAGTACTTC.

The V gene is TRBV28, the J gene TRBJ1-4, with 10 bases fitting TRBD1. Losses at the gene ends were 6 bases for V and 7 bases for J; bases not matched to a gene: 5. CDR1 is MDHEN, CDR2 SYDVKM, per germline. This CDR3 is built from 14 residues. The CDR3 reads CASRPTGGFEKLFF. For the CDR3, the DNA is TGTGCCAGCAGACCGACAGGGGGCTTTGAAAAACTGTTTTTT.

This clone was detected only a few times. This chain uses TRBV30 with TRBJ1-2; D not resolved. This CDR3 spans 13 amino acids. Trimming removed 2 bases from V and 8 bases from J, with 15 bases in between. Germline-derived CDR1 and CDR2 are GTSNPN and SVGIG (reference sequence). DNA for the CDR3: TGTGCCTGGAGTCTAAGTCCCACTAAGGGCTACACCTTC. It yields the protein CAWSLSPTKGYTF.

CDR3 nucleotides: TGTGCCAGCAGTTTTCAGGGGGGCGCTGAAGCTTTCTTT. As protein: CASSFQGGAEAFF. The genes are TRBV6-6 and TRBJ1-1, with 7 bases aligning to TRBD1. J was trimmed by 6 bases and V by 4 bases; bases with no gene match: 5. CDR1 and CDR2 (germline): MNHNY, SVGAGI (reference sequence). The CDR3 length is 13 residues.

V and J are TRBV2 and TRBJ1-4; possibly TRBD1 for D (5 bases). CDR1 is SNHLY and CDR2 is FYNNEI in the germline V gene. This CDR3 has 15 residues. V lost 5 bases to trimming and J lost 2 bases, with 12 bases between them. CDR3 loop: CASSPLKGTNEKLFF. For the CDR3, the DNA is TGTGCCAGCAGTCCTCTCAAGGGGACTAATGAAAAACTGTTTTTT.

This chain links TRBV7-2 with TRBJ2-2; 10 bases are shared with TRBD1. Germline-derived CDR1 and CDR2 are SGHTA and FQGNSA. CDR3 length: 17 residues. V was clipped by 5 bases and J by 5 bases; unmatched bases: 11. Here the CDR3 DNA reads TGTGCCAGCAGCCCCCGGGGACAGGGGAGAGGGACCGGGGAGCTGTTTTTT. This gives the protein CASSPRGQGRGTGELFF.

The V and J genes are TRBV30 and TRBJ1-4; D is possibly TRBD1 (6 bases). Trimming shortened V by 3 bases and J by 3 bases, and 17 bases separated the two germline ends. Germline CDR1 GTSNPN, CDR2 SVGIG (reference sequence). The CDR3 sequence is 16 residues long. DNA of the CDR3: TGTGCCTGGAGCGATATTTTACAGGGACCTAATGAAAAACTGTTTTTT. This encodes CAWSDILQGPNEKLFF. Full variable domain (missing parts from reference TRBV30 and TRBJ1-4): SQTIHQWPATLVQPVGSPLSLECTVEGTSNPNLYWYRQAAGRGLQLLFYSVGIGQISSEVPQNLSASRPQDRQFILSSKKLLLSDSGFYLCAWSDILQGPNEKLFFGSGTQLSVL.

J is TRBJ2-2 and V is TRBV18; 10 nucleotides line up with TRBD2. Germline trimming cut 3 bases from V and 6 bases from J; bases unmatched to any gene: 4. Germline values: CDR1 KGHSH, CDR2 LQKENI. The CDR3 loop spans 15 amino acids. The CDR3: CASSPASGSAGELFF. The DNA for the CDR3 is TGTGCCAGCTCACCTGCTAGCGGGAGCGCCGGGGAGCTGTTTTTT.

The gene calls are TRBV9 and TRBJ2-1, with D perhaps TRBD1 (6 bases). The germline V gene encodes CDR1 SGDLS and CDR2 YYNGEE. The ends were cut back, 4 bases at V and 6 bases at J, with 23 bases in the middle. The CDR3 runs 17 residues. Here the CDR3 reads CASSTSTIAIRGNEQFF. CDR3 nucleotides: TGTGCCAGCAGCACCTCGACAATTGCTATCAGGGGCAATGAGCAGTTCTTC.

J is TRBJ1-3 and V is TRBV3-1 (or the pseudogene TRBV3-2), with TRBD1 matching over 8 bases. Germline CDR1 is LGHDT and CDR2 is YNNKEL (reference sequence). This CDR3 region has 15 residues. Trimming removed 3 bases from V and 6 bases from J; junction bases left unmatched: 7. The DNA of the CDR3 is TGTGCCAGCAGCCATACCGGGACAGGACTAAACACCATATATTTT. It specifies CASSHTGTGLNTIYF.

This rearrangement joins TRBV3-1 (or the pseudogene TRBV3-2) to TRBJ2-4, with no clear D. This CDR3 is built from 18 residues. Germline loops: CDR1 LGHDT, CDR2 YNNKEL (reference sequence). V gave up 1 base and J gave up 0 bases, with 16 bases separating them. CDR3 DNA sequence: TGTGCCAGCAGCCAAGTAATAGTTCCCTCTCTAGCCAAAAACATTCAGTACTTC. Translated, it gives CASSQVIVPSLAKNIQYF.

CDR3 sequence (DNA): TGTGCCACCAGCAGAGATAACCAGTTTGCCGAAAACACTGAAGCTTTCTTT. Its protein product is CATSRDNQFAENTEAFF. This chain uses TRBV15 with TRBJ1-1; no clear D gene. Germline V gene sequence: CDR1 LNHNV, CDR2 YYDKDF (reference sequence). This CDR3 contains 17 residues. With 0 bases removed from V and 2 bases from J, the gap between germline ends came to 16 bases.

The chain employs TRBV5-1 and TRBJ2-7; maybe TRBD2 (5 bases). V gave up 4 bases and J gave up 5 bases, with 16 bases separating them. CDR1 and CDR2 from the germline V gene are SGHRS and YFSETQ. The CDR3 covers 14 residues. CDR3 protein: CASSPPTGYDEQYF. In nucleotides, the CDR3 is TGCGCCAGCAGCCCGCCCACGGGGTACGACGAGCAGTACTTC.

The chain has TRBV18 and TRBJ2-7; weak D call: TRBD1 (5 bases). Germline lookup yields CDR1 KGHSH and CDR2 LQKENI. Between the trimmed V and J ends, which lost 3 bases and 2 bases, there was a span of 8 bases. This CDR3 region has 13 residues. The CDR3 DNA reads TGTGCCAGCTCACCCACAGGTACCTACGAGCAGTACTTC. Its translation is CASSPTGTYEQYF.

The chain links TRBV7-2 to TRBJ1-4; 8 bases are a match to TRBD1. V trimming: 5 bases; J trimming: 6 bases; junction bases outside the gene matches: 5. This CDR3 comprises 14 residues. CDR1 is SGHTA and CDR2 is FQGNSA in the germline V gene. CDR3 nucleotides: TGTGCCAGCAGCGCCCAGGGGGCGTATGAAAAACTGTTTTTT. Translation: CASSAQGAYEKLFF.

The rearrangement uses TRBV12-2 and TRBJ2-3; the listed D gene, TRBD2, was not tested against the DNA. TRBV12-2 is shown as a pseudogene. The CDR3 runs to 17 residues. The CDR3 nucleotides are TGTGCAAGTCGCTTAGTCGGGCTAGCGGGAGTACCAGATACGCAGTATTTT. Translation: CASRLVGLAGVPDTQYF.